These 8 T cell receptor beta chains were sequenced from one sample in a study of graft-versus-host responses after intestinal transplantation. TCRdb's table, derived via immunoSEQ multiplex PCR, lists solely in-frame clones and lacks some. The sample has tens of thousands of clones, 85% to 95% seen once. These receptors are not linked to any known antigen. Sequenced material: unstimulated CD4+ T cells sorted from spleen or lymph node cells, taken before transplant. The source of these receptors is a human donor who was the organ donor for an intestinal transplant.

This sequence joins TRBV30 and TRBJ2-2; D is unclear. Looked up from germline, CDR1 is GTSNPN and CDR2 is SVGIG (reference sequence). The CDR3 sequence is 16 residues long. Trimming pared 0 bases from V and 0 bases from J, leaving 11 bases between. DNA for the CDR3: TGTGCCTGGAGTGTATTTGGCCAGGCGAACACCGGGGAGCTGTTTTTT. This encodes CAWSVFGQANTGELFF.

J is TRBJ2-4 and V is TRBV5-4, with 8 positions matching TRBD2. V lost 0 bases and J lost 6; bases outside the gene matches: 14. Per germline, CDR1 SGHNT and CDR2 YYREEE (reference sequence). This CDR3 spans 18 amino acids. CDR3: CASSLAAGGGSRGNIQYF. In nucleotides, the CDR3 is TGTGCCAGCAGCTTGGCCGCCGGCGGGGGGTCGCGCGGAAACATTCAGTACTTC.

The gene calls are TRBV7-9 and TRBJ2-5, with TRBD2 as a possible D gene (5 bases). V lost 0 bases to trimming and J lost 1 base, with 9 bases between them. The CDR3 length is 15 residues. Germline V gene data show CDR1 as SEHNR and CDR2 as FQNEAQ (reference sequence). The CDR3 DNA is TGTGCCAGCAGCTTAGCGGGAGAGGCCCAAGAGACCCAGTACTTC. Protein sequence: CASSLAGEAQETQYF.

This chain links TRBV9 with TRBJ1-2; D gene ambiguous. The CDR3 is 14 residues long. With 1 base removed from V and 6 bases from J, the gap between germline ends came to 13 bases. Per the germline V gene, CDR1 is SGDLS and CDR2 is YYNGEE. For the CDR3, the DNA is TGTGCCAGCAGCGTAATCCCCACTTCAGATGGCTACACCTTC. This encodes CASSVIPTSDGYTF.

The V and J genes are TRBV6-1 and TRBJ1-1; D gene unclear. The CDR3 has 13 amino acids. The germline V and J ends were trimmed by 6 bases and 4 bases, with 12 bases remaining between them. Germline-derived CDR1 and CDR2 are MNHNS and SASEGT. The CDR3, as DNA: TGTGCCAGCAGACGCGGACTTCTCACTGAAGCTTTCTTT. It encodes CASRRGLLTEAFF.

The V and J genes are TRBV11-2 and TRBJ2-5; 9 bases line up with TRBD2. Unmatched junction bases numbered 11, after V lost 1 base and J lost 5 bases. Germline V lookup: CDR1 SGHAT, CDR2 FQNNGV. There are 17 residues in the CDR3. The CDR3 sequence: CASSLVGASGVGETQYF. The CDR3 nucleotides read TGTGCCAGCAGCTTAGTCGGGGCTAGCGGGGTGGGGGAGACCCAGTACTTC.

The sample holds a few counts of this clone. This chain connects TRBV7-3 to TRBJ2-3; D may be TRBD1 or TRBD2 (5 bases each). The germline gives CDR1 SGHTA, CDR2 FQGTGA. The V and J ends lost 1 base and 3 bases respectively, with 8 bases between them. This CDR3 spans 14 amino acids. CDR3 DNA sequence: TGTGCCAGCAGCTTAATGGGGGAGACAGATACGCAGTATTTT. Its protein product is CASSLMGETDTQYF.

The chain carries TRBV5-6 and TRBJ1-2, with 8 bases aligning to TRBD1. The CDR3 is made up of 15 amino acids. Germline V gene lookup returns CDR1 SGHDT and CDR2 YYEEEE. The V and J ends lost 2 bases and 8 bases, in that order; junction bases with no gene match: 11. CDR3 sequence (DNA): TGTGCCAGCAGCTTTTCGACAGGGGTGAGATGGGGCTACACCTTC. This sequence encodes CASSFSTGVRWGYTF. Full variable domain (rest looked up from reference TRBV5-6 and TRBJ1-2): DAGVTQSPTHLIKTRGQQVTLRCSPKSGHDTVSWYQQALGQGPQFIFQYYEEEERQRGNFPDRFSGHQFPNYSSELNVNALLLGDSALYLCASSFSTGVRWGYTFGSGTRLTVV.